The TCR beta chain described here comes from a study of CD8 T cells in ankylosing spondylitis. This clonotype was recorded a few times. Its antigen is not identified. Study-wide points: Blood from ankylosing spondylitis patients appeared to carry a characteristic roughly eight-variant TCR beta motif.

TCRdb passed the 5' RACE reads through MiXCR, listing each CDR3 protein once. Seen here are under 850,000 distinct CDR3 sequences, roughly 19% observed once, and the top ten hold 15% to 20%. This sequence was found in a male donor with ankylosing spondylitis. The sequenced material came from blood, either unsorted or a sorted T cell fraction (not recorded which).

The CDR3 coding sequence is TGTGCCAGCAGAGACTCGACAGGGAGTGGCTACACCTTC. Translated: CASRDSTGSGYTF. This chain links TRBV2 with TRBJ1-2, with 7 nucleotides matching TRBD1. The CDR3 length is 13 residues. Germline V gene data show CDR1 as SNHLY and CDR2 as FYNNEI. Germline trimming cut 6 bases from V and 7 bases from J; bases unmatched to any gene: 8.